This is a list of T cell receptor beta chains from one sample in a study of blood T cell repertoires in COVID-19. The repertoire was sequenced with immunoSEQ multiplex PCR; TCRdb's copy has only in-frame clones and lacks some. The table includes 390,000 or so clones, about 86% detected once. Sequencing was performed on PBMCs or T cells enriched from blood (not recorded which). Every receptor here comes from a woman aged 45-60 years who had recovered from COVID-19. CDR3s leave out the opening cysteine and the closing phenylalanine or tryptophan. Not all rows give a size; the values are once, few, many and, for expanded clones, a class.

TRBJ2-5 NA TRBV19 ASSQQTEETQY
TRBJ1-6 NA TRBV28 ASSTPPGGSSPLH
TRBJ1-4 NA TRBV5-1 ASSIWTGGGEKLF
TRBJ1-2 NA TRBV7-2 ASSSTGTGAPGYT
TRBJ1-1 NA TRBV7-3 ASSLGPMETEAF
TRBJ2-7 NA TRBV7-2 ASSPTVNPYEQY
TRBJ1-2 NA TRBV7-9 ASSFRDRGALNYGYT
TRBJ2-3 NA TRBV7-9 ASSLGLATDTQY
TRBJ2-6 NA TRBV6-4 ASQGSGANVLT
TRBJ1-4 once TRBV27 ASSFRGYGEKLF
TRBJ1-1 NA TRBV7-2 ASSPYGGVHLNTEAF
TRBJ2-7 NA TRBV18 ASSPPSSGGLSYEQY
TRBJ2-7 NA TRBV10-3 AISRRTGGFYEQY
TRBJ2-7 NA TRBV7-2 ASSSQRGLYEQY
TRBJ1-1 NA TRBV19 ASSILRAASEAF
TRBJ1-2 NA TRBV2 ASSKGWDRGLIGGYT
TRBJ1-1 NA TRBV7-9 ASSDLDMNTEAF
TRBJ1-2 NA TRBV7-2 ASSYFYGYT
TRBJ2-4 NA TRBV5-4 ASSLQGGKNIQY
TRBJ1-6 NA TRBV28 ASSTPWTRQSSYNSPLH
TRBJ2-7 NA TRBV3-1/TRBV3-2 ASSRPGQGNSYEQY